This T cell receptor beta chain derives from a study of blood T cell repertoires in COVID-19 (dated by TCRdb to between 2020 and 2021). With regard to the full study: The collaborator samples originated in the United States, Italy and Spain and spanned the acute and convalescent phases of COVID-19. HLA class I and class II types, where available, came from metadata supplied by the sample provider rather than from assay-based typing. The samples were drawn from the first 160 participants of the ongoing ImmuneRACE study and from over 950 subjects provided by 6 global collaborators. The repertoires were released in a freely available public database meant as a resource for research on the immune response to SARS-CoV-2. The dataset comprised deeply sampled blood TCRbeta repertoires from subjects exposed to, actively infected with, or recovered from COVID-19. The material from the prospective study consisted of cDNA or gDNA derived from T cells, B-cell-depleted T cells, or PBMCs. A de-identified subject ID, COVID-19 status, age in years and sex were almost always included in the sample metadata.

The CDR3 numbers 12 residues from cysteine through phenylalanine. Only the CDR3 portion is preserved as DNA: 36 bases, with reading frame beginning at the first base. At the junction V is shortened by 5 bases and J by 0 bases, with 7 bases in between. The germline V gene (reference sequence) specifies GTSNPN as CDR1 and SVGIG as CDR2. TCRbeta CDR3 regions were amplified from genomic DNA using the immunoSEQ Assay, a bias-controlled multiplex PCR. In the authors' own workflow: Nucleated cell counts per sample were estimated from amplification of reference gene primers within the assay. To quantify the absolute abundance of each unique TCRbeta CDR3 rearrangement, sequence reads were collapsed and filtered. For each sample, productive Simpson clonality was calculated as the square root of Simpson's diversity index over productive rearrangements. TCRdb limited this immuneACCESS table to in-frame rearrangements with V and J called. A share of clones is missing; checked studies link under half to unresolved V genes, and the rest is unexplained. That table supplies the V and J calls and clone size; D and trimming were determined from the DNA. For this sample the table gives 250,000 to 350,000 clones, of which roughly 90% were detected only once. About 12% of the sample goes to the ten largest clones.

Each collaborating institution followed its own protocols to collect whole blood in K2EDTA tubes. For TCRbeta analysis, collaborator samples were shipped as frozen whole blood, as isolated PBMCs, or as DNA extracted from either sample type. What the authors observed across the whole study: The amount of clinical and demographic metadata varied by source and participant and was provided uncurated.

On this clone itself: Its antigen has not been determined. No much larger clone exists at a distance of one base, and base qualities are not known.

This clonotype originated in an older woman with acute or convalescent COVID-19. Here the chain combines TRBV30 and TRBJ1-1; matching of 5 bases hints at TRBD1 as the D gene. What was sequenced was peripheral blood. The nucleotide sequence reads TGTGCCTGGGGGGGAGTGAACACTGAAGCTTTCTTT. Its translation reads: CAWGGVNTEAFF. Reference TRBV30 and TRBJ1-1 genes cover what lies past the CDR3, so the full variable domain is SQTIHQWPATLVQPVGSPLSLECTVEGTSNPNLYWYRQAAGRGLQLLFYSVGIGQISSEVPQNLSASRPQDRQFILSSKKLLLSDSGFYLCAWGGVNTEAFFGQGTRLTVV.